These T cell receptor beta chains were read from a single sample in a study of metastatic and nonmetastatic thyroid tumors. TCRdb re-analyzed the PCR reads through MiXCR. The profile covers roughly 22,000 clones, with roughly 12% appearing a single time and around an eighth taken by the ten largest. The sample taken for sequencing was blood. The receptors originated from a female donor with papillary thyroid cancer or a benign thyroid nodule (not recorded which). Some clones in this sample may be carry-over from other donors' samples. Both conserved end residues are part of each CDR3. Each record gives: CDR3 DNA, CDR3 protein, clone size, CDR3 length, D gene, J gene, V gene. The D gene is left open where the match is weak. Clone size is shown for a subset of rows, as once, few, many or a class of expanded clone.

DNA: TGTGCCAGCAGCTTAATAATAGTCCTGAGGCGTGAGGGCTACAATGAGCAGTTCTTC; CDR3: CASSLIIVLRREGYNEQFF; size: many; length: 19; D: NA; J: TRBJ2-1; V: TRBV7-3
DNA: TGTGCCAGCACCCCCGGCGGGAGAGGGTTCGGGGAGCTGTTTTTT; CDR3: CASTPGGRGFGELFF; size: many; length: 15; D: TRBD2; J: TRBJ2-2; V: TRBV7-8
DNA: TGTGCCAGCAGTTTGGGACAGGGGATCTACGAGCAGTACTTC; CDR3: CASSLGQGIYEQYF; size: few; length: 14; D: TRBD1; J: TRBJ2-7; V: TRBV28
DNA: TGTGCCAGCAGTTACAGGGGCTCGGGGGAGACCCAGTACTTC; CDR3: CASSYRGSGETQYF; size: few; length: 14; D: NA; J: TRBJ2-5; V: TRBV6-5
DNA: TGTGCCAGTAGTATGCTCCAAGAGACCCAGTACTTC; CDR3: CASSMLQETQYF; size: medium-sized; length: 12; D: NA; J: TRBJ2-5; V: TRBV19
DNA: TGTGCCCTGACATCGGCGGGACTTACCAATGAGCAGTTCTTC; CDR3: CALTSAGLTNEQFF; size: NA; length: 14; D: NA; J: TRBJ2-1; V: TRBV30
DNA: TGTGCCAGCAGTTTTCAAGCGGGGCCCTACGAGCAGTACTTC; CDR3: CASSFQAGPYEQYF; size: medium-sized; length: 14; D: TRBD2; J: TRBJ2-7; V: TRBV27
DNA: TGTGCCAGCAGCTTGGCCGGACGGAAGAACACTGAAGCTTTCTTT; CDR3: CASSLAGRKNTEAFF; size: NA; length: 15; D: NA; J: TRBJ1-1; V: TRBV5-8
DNA: TGTGCCAGCAGGGACGGAACCCCCTACGAGCAGTACTTC; CDR3: CASRDGTPYEQYF; size: few; length: 13; D: NA; J: TRBJ2-7; V: TRBV6-1
DNA: TGTGCCAGCAGCTTGGGAGACAGGGGCTGGTACCAAGAGACCCAGTACTTC; CDR3: CASSLGDRGWYQETQYF; size: NA; length: 17; D: TRBD1; J: TRBJ2-5; V: TRBV5-5
DNA: TGCAGCGTTGGGGGGACTAGGTATCACAGTGAGCAGTTCTTC; CDR3: CSVGGTRYHSEQFF; size: many; length: 14; D: TRBD2; J: TRBJ2-1; V: TRBV29-1
DNA: TGCAGTGCTAGCTACGAGGGACTAGCGGGCCACAATGAGCAGTTCTTC; CDR3: CSASYEGLAGHNEQFF; size: many; length: 16; D: TRBD2; J: TRBJ2-1; V: TRBV20-1
DNA: TGTGCCAGCAGTTTCGGTCCCCTAGCCGGGAGCACAGATACGCAGTATTTT; CDR3: CASSFGPLAGSTDTQYF; size: many; length: 17; D: NA; J: TRBJ2-3; V: TRBV27
DNA: TGTGCCAGCAGCCGAATCGGGCGGGACAATGAGCAGTTCTTC; CDR3: CASSRIGRDNEQFF; size: many; length: 14; D: NA; J: TRBJ2-1; V: TRBV14
DNA: TGTGCCAGCAGTTACGGGGAAATCCAGCCCCAGCATTTT; CDR3: CASSYGEIQPQHF; size: medium-sized; length: 13; D: NA; J: TRBJ1-5; V: TRBV6-2/TRBV6-3
DNA: TGTGCCAGCAGCTCCGGACTAGGTTCCTACAATGAGCAGTTCTTC; CDR3: CASSSGLGSYNEQFF; size: many; length: 15; D: TRBD2; J: TRBJ2-1; V: TRBV9
DNA: TGTGCCAGTACCTCAGGGCCTCAGCCCCAGCATTTT; CDR3: CASTSGPQPQHF; size: many; length: 12; D: NA; J: TRBJ1-5; V: TRBV19
DNA: TGCAGTGCTAGAGATAGGACTAGCAGCACAGATACGCAGTATTTT; CDR3: CSARDRTSSTDTQYF; size: NA; length: 15; D: TRBD2; J: TRBJ2-3; V: TRBV20-1
DNA: TGTGCCAGCAGTTCCGGGACATTTGTCATCTCTGGAAACACCATATATTTT; CDR3: CASSSGTFVISGNTIYF; size: medium-sized; length: 17; D: NA; J: TRBJ1-3; V: TRBV6-1
DNA: TGCAGTGCCGTTTGGCGGGAGGGCCGGGAGACCCAGTACTTC; CDR3: CSAVWREGRETQYF; size: many; length: 14; D: TRBD2; J: TRBJ2-5; V: TRBV20-1
DNA: TGTGCCAGCAGTGAGGACCCTGGCAGCTCCTACGAGCAGTACTTC; CDR3: CASSEDPGSSYEQYF; size: many; length: 15; D: NA; J: TRBJ2-7; V: TRBV6-4
DNA: TGTGCCAGCAGCTTAGCGCCTCGGACCGCGGGGGAGCTGTTTTTT; CDR3: CASSLAPRTAGELFF; size: NA; length: 15; D: NA; J: TRBJ2-2; V: TRBV11-1
DNA: TGTGCCAGCGGCAGGGGATGGAACACTGAAGCTTTCTTT; CDR3: CASGRGWNTEAFF; size: many; length: 13; D: NA; J: TRBJ1-1; V: TRBV19
DNA: TGTGCCAGCAGTTTAGGGGTAGGGCGGTCCTTTTCACCCCTCCACTTT; CDR3: CASSLGVGRSFSPLHF; size: many; length: 16; D: NA; J: TRBJ1-6; V: TRBV28
DNA: TGTGCCAGCAGCCAACGGTCGGGGACTGAAGCTTTCTTT; CDR3: CASSQRSGTEAFF; size: many; length: 13; D: NA; J: TRBJ1-1; V: TRBV16